This is a list of T cell receptor beta chains from one sample in a study of cytomegalovirus exposure and HLA in healthy donors. The method was immunoSEQ multiplex PCR; TCRdb's version includes in-frame clones alone and lacks a portion of them. The table lists fewer than 250,000 clones, over 75% of them singletons. The source material was PBMCs. The source is a human donor in good health. Each CDR3 is given with its conserved first and last residue. Fields, in order: V gene, J gene, CDR3 protein.

>TRBV5-1|TRBJ2-5
CASSSEQPGGTQYF
>TRBV6-1|TRBJ2-3
CASEVLAGNTDTQYF
>TRBV29-1|TRBJ2-2
CSARLYQAGGPGELFF
>TRBV29-1|TRBJ1-1
CSVLQGTEAFF
>TRBV5-4|TRBJ2-2
CASSLISWTRNTGELFF
>TRBV5-1|TRBJ2-1
CASSVTSGGEQFF
>TRBV7-9|TRBJ2-1
CSSSPAGGHYSYNEQFF
>TRBV28|TRBJ2-7
CASSYDNSYEQYF
>TRBV25-1|TRBJ2-1
CASSESGRGSYNEQFF
>TRBV2|TRBJ2-3
CASRRVYRGTDTQYF
>TRBV29-1|TRBJ2-3
CSVGETGSTDTQYF
>TRBV7-2|TRBJ2-1
CASSPPKGPLNEQFF
>TRBV28|TRBJ2-7
CASSPVPGQGWGSYEQYF
>TRBV28|TRBJ2-7
CASSYLFGQGFYEQYF
>TRBV4-1|TRBJ2-2
CASSQDQGQGAWAGELFF
>TRBV5-6|TRBJ1-1
CASSSWGGTEAFF
>TRBV19|TRBJ2-7
CASSRDRGTYEQYF
>TRBV7-3|TRBJ2-1
CASSLTGAFNEQFF
>TRBV7-2|TRBJ1-3
CASSIHRGISGNTIYF
>TRBV28|TRBJ1-1
CASRGRSGTANTEAFF
>TRBV2|TRBJ2-7
CATQGYEQYF
>TRBV4-1|TRBJ2-1
CASSQDSPGTSGLSSYNEQFF
>TRBV18|TRBJ1-1
CASSPDMNTEAFF
>TRBV28|TRBJ1-3
CASRSMPGTGSGNTIYF
>TRBV4-3|TRBJ2-7
CASSQDRGDRYEQYF
>TRBV2|TRBJ1-2
CASRRRDAEGYTF
>TRBV4-1|TRBJ2-5
CASSPRQLRSSETQYF
>TRBV28|TRBJ2-1
CASSPDIYNEQFF
>TRBV28|TRBJ2-7
CASSFLQGAGEQYF
>TRBV13|TRBJ1-1
CASSPTGFEAFF
>TRBV7-2|TRBJ2-7
CASSDPGTGRYEQYF
>TRBV5-1|TRBJ1-2
CASSLNPGGLDYGYTF
>TRBV23-1|TRBJ1-2
CASSSTGGGYGYTF
>TRBV18|TRBJ2-7
CASSPFGTGGAYEQYF
>TRBV19|TRBJ2-1
CASSIYGTKNYNEQFF
>TRBV6-5|TRBJ1-3
CASSTGRGNTIYF
>TRBV29-1|TRBJ2-3
CSASEGGDTQYF
>TRBV10-3|TRBJ2-7
CAISEGQGNYEQYF
>TRBV21-1|TRBJ2-2
CASTQVRGNTGELFF
>TRBV2|TRBJ1-4
CASSELGLGVEKLFF
>TRBV28|TRBJ2-7
CASMQDRGSSYEQYF
>TRBV13|TRBJ2-1
CASSSRTSGMDEQFF
>TRBV5-1|TRBJ2-1
CASSPGLEQFF
>TRBV2|TRBJ1-1
CASSRQKNTEAFF
>TRBV4-3|TRBJ2-7
CASSQESGSSYEQYF
>TRBV2|TRBJ2-5
CASSADRVETQYF
>TRBV4-1|TRBJ2-7
CASSPVGLAGVYEQYF
>TRBV27|TRBJ2-7
CASMAGQGLFYEQYF
>TRBV5-1|TRBJ2-1
CASSLQGVSFF
>TRBV18|TRBJ1-5
CASSPQGIGGQPQHF
>TRBV4-1|TRBJ2-1
CASSGGAYNEQFF